Described below is a single T cell receptor (beta chain) sequence and its context. This record belongs to a study of blood T cell repertoires in COVID-19. Overall study: The origin of the acute and convalescent COVID-19 samples was the United States, Italy and Spain. Sources were T cells, B-cell-depleted T cells, or PBMCs; the material itself was cDNA or gDNA.

Seattle's enrolled individuals joined amid active infection and were then monitored longitudinally. As originally analysed: Cell counts per sample came from amplifying reference gene primers. The method was immunoSEQ multiplex PCR; TCRdb's version includes in-frame clones alone and lacks a portion of them. The V and J calls and clone size were taken over from that table, and D and trimming were inferred from the DNA. The sample records 150,000 to 200,000 clones, roughly 77% being singletons. The CDR3 covers 11 residues. Trimming pared 4 bases from V and 1 base from J, leaving 5 bases between. The germline V gene has CDR1 GTSNPN and CDR2 SVGIG (reference sequence).

The clonotype comes from a woman aged 40 to 50 with COVID-19, enrolled during active disease. This rearrangement joins TRBV30 to TRBJ2-7; D remains ambiguous. Sequencing used peripheral blood. This chain's CDR3 is CAWTTSYEQYF. The CDR3 DNA follows: TGTGCCTGGACTACTTCCTACGAGCAGTACTTC.